Reported below is one T cell receptor beta chain. These data belong to a study of blood T cell repertoires in COVID-19. This CDR3 region has 14 residues. CDR1 is SEHNR and CDR2 is FQNEAQ in the germline V gene (reference sequence). V lost 8 bases to trimming and J lost 5 bases; unmatched junction nucleotides: 10. TCRdb keeps only in-frame clones here, not all; method: immunoSEQ multiplex PCR. Found here are 150,000 to 200,000 clones, around nine tenths of them singletons; the top ten hold approximately 3.5%. This sequence originates from a man aged 65 to 85 with acute or convalescent COVID-19. The chain has TRBV7-9 and TRBJ2-5, with 8 bases matching TRBD1. Sequenced: peripheral blood. The CDR3 reads CASGTGTGSETQYF. The CDR3 region has the DNA TGTGCCAGCGGAACCGGGACAGGAAGCGAGACCCAGTACTTC.